This TCR beta chain was sequenced during a study of control samples from healthy donors and cancer patients. The repertoire was sequenced with immunoSEQ multiplex PCR; TCRdb's copy has only in-frame clones and lacks some. This table has 140,000 to 150,000 clones, 89% appearing once. The length of the CDR3 is 13 residues. The V and J ends lost 6 bases and 1 base respectively, with 7 bases between them. The sequencing input was blood. The chain combines TRBV12-3 or TRBV12-4 with TRBJ1-5; D remains ambiguous. The sequence was collected from a man younger than 40 in good health. The CDR3 loop reads CASSRTSNQPQHF. The CDR3 DNA reads as TGTGCCAGCAGCCGGACCAGCAATCAGCCCCAGCATTTT.